This is a list of T cell receptor beta chains from one sample in a study of cytomegalovirus exposure and HLA in healthy donors. Only in-frame clones appear in the TCRdb table, and some are missing; sequencing was by immunoSEQ multiplex PCR. The profile shows about 170,000 clones, roughly 85% of them singletons. The sample comprised PBMCs. All receptors derive from a boy between 2 and 10 years old in good health and CMV-seronegative. The CDR3 runs from the conserved cysteine through the conserved F or W. A D gene is named only where the DNA matches it firmly. Part of the rows lack a size; the others show once, few, many or a class for expanded clones.

CDR3	DNA	J	length	D	size	V
CAWSPLTGSTDTQYF	TGTGCCTGGTCCCCCCTGACGGGAAGCACAGATACGCAGTATTTT	TRBJ2-3	15	-	-	TRBV30
CASRGPGQLAVNEQYF	TGTGCCAGCAGAGGGCCGGGGCAACTAGCCGTCAACGAGCAGTACTTC	TRBJ2-7	16	-	few	TRBV2
CASIGTQDSPLHF	TGTGCCAGCATCGGGACTCAGGATTCACCCCTCCACTTT	TRBJ1-6	13	-	-	TRBV2
CASSLNGGAKNIQYF	TGTGCCAGCAGTTTAAACGGGGGGGCCAAAAACATTCAGTACTTC	TRBJ2-4	15	TRBD2	-	TRBV28
CASSRDREKLFF	TGTGCCAGCAGCCGCGACAGGGAAAAACTGTTTTTT	TRBJ1-4	12	-	-	TRBV6-5
CASRGEAAGEQFF	TGTGCCAGCAGGGGGGAGGCGGCGGGTGAGCAGTTCTTC	TRBJ2-1	13	-	few	TRBV2
CASSLRVQETQYF	TGTGCCAGCAGCCTGAGGGTCCAAGAGACCCAGTACTTC	TRBJ2-5	13	-	-	TRBV7-6
CASSWAGGGHGYTF	TGTGCCAGCAGTTGGGCAGGGGGCGGCCATGGCTACACCTTC	TRBJ1-2	14	TRBD1	-	TRBV28
CAISESLGQPQHF	TGTGCCATCTCGGAGAGTTTGGGTCAGCCCCAGCATTTT	TRBJ1-5	13	-	-	TRBV28
CASRTSGPYNEQFF	TGCGCCAGCCGGACTAGCGGGCCCTACAATGAGCAGTTCTTC	TRBJ2-1	14	TRBD2	-	TRBV10-2
CASSEGPWESLYGYTF	TGTGCCAGCAGTGAAGGACCCTGGGAGAGTCTGTATGGCTACACCTTC	TRBJ1-2	16	-	once	TRBV6-1
CASREDLSYEQYF	TGTGCCAGCAGGGAGGACCTGAGCTACGAGCAGTACTTC	TRBJ2-7	13	-	-	TRBV7-9
CASSLGGGTDTQYF	TGCGCCAGCAGCTTGGGGGGGGGAACAGATACGCAGTATTTT	TRBJ2-3	14	TRBD2	-	TRBV5-1
CASRSDRVNTGELFF	TGTGCCAGTAGATCCGACAGGGTGAACACCGGGGAGCTGTTTTTT	TRBJ2-2	15	TRBD1	-	TRBV19
CASNERSTGRGYTF	TGTGCCAGCAACGAAAGATCGACAGGGCGTGGCTACACCTTC	TRBJ1-2	14	TRBD1	-	TRBV13
CASSYKWHVTGELFF	TGTGCCAGCAGTTATAAGTGGCACGTCACCGGGGAGCTGTTTTTT	TRBJ2-2	15	-	few	TRBV6-5
CASRPTGGSNYGYTF	TGTGCCAGCAGACCCACAGGGGGCAGCAACTATGGCTACACCTTC	TRBJ1-2	15	TRBD1	-	TRBV6-5
CASSTRTGVGYTF	TGTGCCAGTAGTACCAGGACAGGGGTCGGCTACACCTTC	TRBJ1-2	13	TRBD1	few	TRBV19
CASSLGRRYNSPLHF	TGTGCCAGCAGCTTAGGCCGGAGATATAATTCACCCCTCCACTTT	TRBJ1-6	15	-	-	TRBV7-9
CASTSEKSTDTQYF	TGTGCCAGTACTAGCGAAAAGAGCACAGATACGCAGTATTTT	TRBJ2-3	14	TRBD2	-	TRBV2
CASKRLAGDTGELFF	TGTGCCAGCAAACGACTAGCGGGGGACACCGGGGAGCTGTTTTTT	TRBJ2-2	15	TRBD2	once	TRBV6-5
CASGPGRGYTGELFF	TGTGCCAGCGGACCCGGGAGGGGGTACACCGGGGAGCTGTTTTTT	TRBJ2-2	15	TRBD2	-	TRBV5-4
CASSSAIRGVNYEQYF	TGTGCCAGCAGCTCCGCCATCCGGGGGGTTAACTACGAGCAGTACTTC	TRBJ2-7	16	TRBD2	-	TRBV7-2
CASTKGGSSYEQYF	TGTGCCAGCACCAAAGGGGGCAGCTCCTACGAGCAGTACTTC	TRBJ2-7	14	TRBD1	once	TRBV28
CASSVNRGDNSPLHF	TGTGCCAGCAGTGTAAACAGGGGAGATAATTCACCCCTCCACTTT	TRBJ1-6	15	TRBD1	-	TRBV6-1
CASSPRLGTGELFF	TGTGCCAGCAGTCCTCGACTAGGCACCGGGGAGCTGTTTTTT	TRBJ2-2	14	-	-	TRBV28
CASSGLAGGSYNEQFF	TGTGCCAGCAGTGGACTAGCGGGAGGGTCCTACAATGAGCAGTTCTTC	TRBJ2-1	16	TRBD2	-	TRBV6-1
CASSLGGKDGYTF	TGTGCCAGCAGCTTGGGGGGGAAGGACGGCTACACCTTC	TRBJ1-2	13	-	-	TRBV13